A selection of T cell receptor beta chains follows, all from one sample in a study of T cell repertoires in cytomegalovirus infection. TCRdb passed the reads through MiXCR, listing each CDR3 protein once. The sample has more than 650,000 distinct CDR3 sequences, roughly 35% seen once. Sequenced material: PBMCs. The receptor set was obtained from a human donor in good health (CMV status not recorded). Some clones in this sample may be carry-over from other donors' samples. CDR3s include the opening cysteine and the closing phenylalanine or tryptophan. Fields, in order: J gene, clone size, D gene, V gene, CDR3 DNA, CDR3 protein. A D gene is named only where the DNA matches it firmly. Clone size appears in some rows only: once, few, many, or a class for an expanded clone.

j_gene: TRBJ1-5
abundance: -
d_gene: -
v_gene: TRBV28
CDR3nt: TGTGCCAGCTCCCCCGGGGGGGGAGGGCAGCCCCAGCATTTT
CDR3aa: CASSPGGGGQPQHF

j_gene: TRBJ2-6
abundance: -
d_gene: -
v_gene: TRBV28
CDR3nt: TGTGCCAGCAGTGCCAACACCAGGGGCTCTGGGGCCAACGTCCTGACTTTC
CDR3aa: CASSANTRGSGANVLTF

j_gene: TRBJ2-1
abundance: -
d_gene: -
v_gene: TRBV19
CDR3nt: TGTGCCAGTAGTGACCCCTACAATGAGCAGTTCTTC
CDR3aa: CASSDPYNEQFF

j_gene: TRBJ2-5
abundance: many
d_gene: TRBD2
v_gene: TRBV7-2
CDR3nt: TGTGCCAGCAGCCAAGCTAGCGGGAGTGGAGAGACCCAGTACTTC
CDR3aa: CASSQASGSGETQYF

j_gene: TRBJ1-2
abundance: few
d_gene: TRBD1
v_gene: TRBV12-3/TRBV12-4
CDR3nt: TGTGCCAGCAGACGGACAGGGGGCGACTATGGCTACACCTTC
CDR3aa: CASRRTGGDYGYTF

j_gene: TRBJ1-2
abundance: few
d_gene: -
v_gene: TRBV7-3
CDR3nt: TGTGCCAGCAGTCTAGGACAACACGATGGCTACACCTTC
CDR3aa: CASSLGQHDGYTF

j_gene: TRBJ2-1
abundance: many
d_gene: TRBD1
v_gene: TRBV19
CDR3nt: TGTGCCAGTAGCTGGGGACAGGGGGCAGGCAATGAGCAGTTCTTC
CDR3aa: CASSWGQGAGNEQFF

j_gene: TRBJ1-3
abundance: few
d_gene: TRBD1
v_gene: TRBV5-6
CDR3nt: TGTGCCAGCAGCTGGGACAGGGCCAACACCATATATTTT
CDR3aa: CASSWDRANTIYF

j_gene: TRBJ2-2
abundance: -
d_gene: -
v_gene: TRBV29-1
CDR3nt: TGCAGCGGCGGGTCGCCGGGGCGGGCCGGGGAGCTGTTTTTT
CDR3aa: CSGGSPGRAGELFF

j_gene: TRBJ2-6
abundance: few
d_gene: TRBD1
v_gene: TRBV3-1
CDR3nt: TGTGCCAGCAGCCAACCGGGACAGGGGGAGGCTGGGGCCAACGTCCTGACTTTC
CDR3aa: CASSQPGQGEAGANVLTF

j_gene: TRBJ2-2
abundance: -
d_gene: TRBD1
v_gene: TRBV30
CDR3nt: TGTGCCTGGTCGGGACAGGGGACCGGGGAGCTGTTTTTT
CDR3aa: CAWSGQGTGELFF

j_gene: TRBJ2-5
abundance: -
d_gene: TRBD1
v_gene: TRBV7-8
CDR3nt: TGTGCCAGCAGCACCGGGACAGGGAGCCAAGAGACCCAGTACTTC
CDR3aa: CASSTGTGSQETQYF

j_gene: TRBJ2-5
abundance: -
d_gene: -
v_gene: TRBV7-6
CDR3nt: TGTGCCAGCAGCCCGAGGGAGACGATTCAAGTGACCCAGTACTTC
CDR3aa: CASSPRETIQVTQYF

j_gene: TRBJ2-3
abundance: few
d_gene: -
v_gene: TRBV5-6
CDR3nt: TGTGCCAGCAGCTTCGGAAGCCGGGCAGATACGCAGTATTTT
CDR3aa: CASSFGSRADTQYF

j_gene: TRBJ1-2
abundance: -
d_gene: -
v_gene: TRBV12-3/TRBV12-4
CDR3nt: TGTGCCAGCCGGGACCGCTACTCCTATGGCTACACCTTC
CDR3aa: CASRDRYSYGYTF

j_gene: TRBJ2-3
abundance: -
d_gene: -
v_gene: TRBV29-1
CDR3nt: TGCAGCGTTTCACTAAGGACGGCAGATACGCAGTATTTT
CDR3aa: CSVSLRTADTQYF